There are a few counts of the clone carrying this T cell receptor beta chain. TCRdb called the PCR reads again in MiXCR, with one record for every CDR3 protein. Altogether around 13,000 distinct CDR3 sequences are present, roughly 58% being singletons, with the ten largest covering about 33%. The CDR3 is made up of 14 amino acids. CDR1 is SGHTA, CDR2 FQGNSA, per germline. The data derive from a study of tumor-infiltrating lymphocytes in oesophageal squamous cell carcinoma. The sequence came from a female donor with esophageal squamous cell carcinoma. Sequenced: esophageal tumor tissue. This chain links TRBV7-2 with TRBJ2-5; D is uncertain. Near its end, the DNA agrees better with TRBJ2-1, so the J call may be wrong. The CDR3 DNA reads TGTGCCAGCAGCTTAGGGCTGTCCTACAATGAGCAGTTCTTC. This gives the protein CASSLGLSYNEQFF.